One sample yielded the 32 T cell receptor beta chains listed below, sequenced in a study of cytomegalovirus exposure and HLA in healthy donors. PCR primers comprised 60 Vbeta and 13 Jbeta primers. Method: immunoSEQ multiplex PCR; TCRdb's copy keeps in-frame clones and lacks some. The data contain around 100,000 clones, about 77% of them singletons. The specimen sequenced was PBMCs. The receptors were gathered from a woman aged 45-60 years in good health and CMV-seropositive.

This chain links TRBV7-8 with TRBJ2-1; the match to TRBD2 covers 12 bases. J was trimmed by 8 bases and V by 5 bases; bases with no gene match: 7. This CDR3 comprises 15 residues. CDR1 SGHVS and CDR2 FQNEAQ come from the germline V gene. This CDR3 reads CASSHLAGGEDEQFF. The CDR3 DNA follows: TGTGCCAGCAGCCATCTAGCGGGAGGGGAGGATGAGCAGTTCTTC. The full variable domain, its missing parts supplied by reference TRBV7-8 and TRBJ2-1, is GAGVSQSPRYKVAKRGQDVALRCDPISGHVSLFWYQQALGQGPEFLTYFQNEAQLDKSGLPSDRFFAERPEGSVSTLKIQRTQQEDSAVYLCASSHLAGGEDEQFFGPGTRLTVL.

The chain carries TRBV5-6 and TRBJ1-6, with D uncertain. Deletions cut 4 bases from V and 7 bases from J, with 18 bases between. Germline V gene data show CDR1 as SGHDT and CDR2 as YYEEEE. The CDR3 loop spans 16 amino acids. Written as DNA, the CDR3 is TGTGCCAGCAGCCGAAATATTGAGGGTTTCAATTCACCCCTCCACTTT. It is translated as CASSRNIEGFNSPLHF.

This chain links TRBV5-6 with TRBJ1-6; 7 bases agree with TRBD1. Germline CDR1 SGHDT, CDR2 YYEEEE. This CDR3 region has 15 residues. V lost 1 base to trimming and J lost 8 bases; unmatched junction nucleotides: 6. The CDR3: CASSLRQGVHSPLHF. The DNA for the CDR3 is TGTGCCAGCAGCTTGAGACAGGGAGTGCATTCACCCCTCCACTTT.

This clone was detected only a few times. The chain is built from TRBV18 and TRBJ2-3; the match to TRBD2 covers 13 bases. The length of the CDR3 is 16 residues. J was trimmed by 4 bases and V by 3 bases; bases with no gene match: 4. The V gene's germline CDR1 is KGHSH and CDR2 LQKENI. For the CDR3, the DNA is TGTGCCAGCTCACCCCGACTAGCGGGGGGTTCAGATACGCAGTATTTT. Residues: CASSPRLAGGSDTQYF.

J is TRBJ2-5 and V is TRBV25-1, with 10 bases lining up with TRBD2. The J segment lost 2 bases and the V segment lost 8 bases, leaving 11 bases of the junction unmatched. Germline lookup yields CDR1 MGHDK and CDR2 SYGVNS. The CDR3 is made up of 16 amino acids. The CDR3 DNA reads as TGTGCCAGCCGTTCACGGACTAGCGGCGCACAAGAGACCCAGTACTTC. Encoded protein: CASRSRTSGAQETQYF.

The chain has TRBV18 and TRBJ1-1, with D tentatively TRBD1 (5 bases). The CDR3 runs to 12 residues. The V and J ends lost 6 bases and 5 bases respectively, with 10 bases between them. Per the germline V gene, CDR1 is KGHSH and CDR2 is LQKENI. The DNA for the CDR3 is TGTGCCAGCTCTCAGGGCGGTACTGAAGCTTTCTTT. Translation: CASSQGGTEAFF.

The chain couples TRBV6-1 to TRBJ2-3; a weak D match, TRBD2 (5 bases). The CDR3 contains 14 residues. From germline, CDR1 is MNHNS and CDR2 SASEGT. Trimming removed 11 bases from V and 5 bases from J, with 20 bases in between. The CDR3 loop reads CAGRGFGLGDTQYF. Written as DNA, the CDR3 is TGTGCCGGGCGCGGGTTCGGGTTGGGAGATACGCAGTATTTT.

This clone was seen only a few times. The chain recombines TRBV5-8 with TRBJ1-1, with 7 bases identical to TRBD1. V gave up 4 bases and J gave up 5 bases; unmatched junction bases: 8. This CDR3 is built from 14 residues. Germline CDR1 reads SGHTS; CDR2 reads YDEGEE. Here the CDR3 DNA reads TGTGCCAGCAGCCCGCAGGGGGGAAAGACTGAAGCTTTCTTT. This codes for CASSPQGGKTEAFF.

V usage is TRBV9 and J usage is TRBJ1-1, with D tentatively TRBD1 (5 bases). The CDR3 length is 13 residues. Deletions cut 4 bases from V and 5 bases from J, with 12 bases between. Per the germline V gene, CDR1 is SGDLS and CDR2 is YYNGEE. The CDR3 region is CASSPQGRTEAFF. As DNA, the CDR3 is TGTGCCAGCAGCCCCCAGGGAAGAACTGAAGCTTTCTTT.

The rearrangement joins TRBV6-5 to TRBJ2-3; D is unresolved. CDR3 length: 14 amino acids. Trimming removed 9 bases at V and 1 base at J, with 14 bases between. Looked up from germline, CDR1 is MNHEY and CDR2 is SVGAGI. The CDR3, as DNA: TGTGCCAGTAACAGACGACCGGGCACAGATACGCAGTATTTT. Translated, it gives CASNRRPGTDTQYF.

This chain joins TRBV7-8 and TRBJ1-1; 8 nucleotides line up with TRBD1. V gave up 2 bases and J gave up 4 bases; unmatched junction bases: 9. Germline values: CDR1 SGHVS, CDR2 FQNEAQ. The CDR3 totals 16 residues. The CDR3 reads CASSLLPGGTSTEAFF. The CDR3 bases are TGTGCCAGCAGCTTATTACCAGGGGGCACATCCACTGAAGCTTTCTTT.

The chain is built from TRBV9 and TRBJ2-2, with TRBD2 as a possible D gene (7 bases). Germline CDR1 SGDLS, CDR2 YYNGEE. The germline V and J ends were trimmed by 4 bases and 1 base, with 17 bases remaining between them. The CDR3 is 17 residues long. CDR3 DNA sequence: TGTGCCAGCAGCCCAGTGGCGGGGGACAAGAACACCGGGGAGCTGTTTTTT. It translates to CASSPVAGDKNTGELFF.

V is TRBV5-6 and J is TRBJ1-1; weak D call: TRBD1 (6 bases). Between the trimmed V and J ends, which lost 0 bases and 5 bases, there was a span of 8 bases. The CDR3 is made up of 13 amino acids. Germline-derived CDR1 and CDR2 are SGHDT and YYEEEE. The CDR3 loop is CASSLDQGTEAFF. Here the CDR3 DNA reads TGTGCCAGCAGCTTGGATCAGGGGACTGAAGCTTTCTTT. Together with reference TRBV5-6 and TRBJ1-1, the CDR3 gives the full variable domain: DAGVTQSPTHLIKTRGQQVTLRCSPKSGHDTVSWYQQALGQGPQFIFQYYEEEERQRGNFPDRFSGHQFPNYSSELNVNALLLGDSALYLCASSLDQGTEAFFGQGTRLTVV.

Here the CDR3 reads CASSIPGTGREQYF. The CDR3 bases are TGTGCCAGCAGCATACCTGGGACAGGGCGCGAGCAGTACTTC. The chain uses TRBV5-5 and TRBJ2-7, with TRBD1 matching 9 bases. Germline V CDR1 and CDR2: SGHKS, YYEKEE (reference sequence). The trim removed 4 bases at V and 6 bases at J, leaving 8 bases unmatched. This CDR3 is 14 amino acids long.

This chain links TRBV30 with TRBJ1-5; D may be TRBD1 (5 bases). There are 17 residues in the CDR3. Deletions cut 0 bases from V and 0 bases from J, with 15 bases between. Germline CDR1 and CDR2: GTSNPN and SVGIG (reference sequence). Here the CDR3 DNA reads TGTGCCTGGAGTGTCCCACAGGCAGTCCATAGCAATCAGCCCCAGCATTTT. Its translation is CAWSVPQAVHSNQPQHF.

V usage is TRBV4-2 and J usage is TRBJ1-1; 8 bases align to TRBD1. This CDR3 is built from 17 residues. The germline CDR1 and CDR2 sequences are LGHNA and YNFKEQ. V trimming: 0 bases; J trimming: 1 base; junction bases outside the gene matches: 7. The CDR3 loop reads CASSQDRQGKWNTEAFF. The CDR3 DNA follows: TGTGCCAGCAGCCAAGATAGACAGGGGAAGTGGAACACTGAAGCTTTCTTT.

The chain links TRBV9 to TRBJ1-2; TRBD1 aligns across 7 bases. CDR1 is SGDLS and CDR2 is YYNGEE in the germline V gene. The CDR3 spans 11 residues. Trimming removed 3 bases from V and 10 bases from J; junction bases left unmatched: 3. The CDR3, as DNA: TGTGCCAGCAGCGCGACAGGGAACTACACCTTC. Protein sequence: CASSATGNYTF.

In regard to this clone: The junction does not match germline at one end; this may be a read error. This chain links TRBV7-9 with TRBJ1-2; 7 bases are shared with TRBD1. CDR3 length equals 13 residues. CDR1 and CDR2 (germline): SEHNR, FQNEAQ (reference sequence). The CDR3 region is CSSSSGTVGGYTF. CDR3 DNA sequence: TGTTCCAGCAGCTCCGGGACAGTGGGCGGCTACACCTTC.

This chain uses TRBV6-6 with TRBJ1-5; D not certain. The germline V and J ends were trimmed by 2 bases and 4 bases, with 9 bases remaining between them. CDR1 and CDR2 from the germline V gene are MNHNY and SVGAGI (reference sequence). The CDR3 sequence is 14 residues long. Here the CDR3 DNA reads TGTGCCAGCAGTTACGCGGAGTCTAATCAGCCCCAGCATTTT. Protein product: CASSYAESNQPQHF.

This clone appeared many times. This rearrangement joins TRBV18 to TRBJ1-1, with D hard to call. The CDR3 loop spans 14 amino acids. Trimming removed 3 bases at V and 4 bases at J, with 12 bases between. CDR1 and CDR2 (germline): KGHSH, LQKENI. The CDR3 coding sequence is TGTGCCAGCTCACCCCTCAAAGGGAGCACTGAAGCTTTCTTT. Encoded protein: CASSPLKGSTEAFF.

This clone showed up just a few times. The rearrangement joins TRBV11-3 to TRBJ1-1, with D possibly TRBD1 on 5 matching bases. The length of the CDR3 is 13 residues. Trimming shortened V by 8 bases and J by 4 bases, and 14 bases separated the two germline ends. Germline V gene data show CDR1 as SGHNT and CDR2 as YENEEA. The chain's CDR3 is CASGTRGGTEAFF. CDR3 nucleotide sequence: TGTGCCAGCGGAACACGGGGGGGCACTGAAGCTTTCTTT.

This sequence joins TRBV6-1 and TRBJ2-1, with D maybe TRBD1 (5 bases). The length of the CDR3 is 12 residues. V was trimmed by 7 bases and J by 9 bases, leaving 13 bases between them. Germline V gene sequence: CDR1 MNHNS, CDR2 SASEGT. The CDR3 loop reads CASTIQQAEQFF. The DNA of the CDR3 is TGTGCCAGCACTATTCAACAGGCTGAGCAGTTCTTC.

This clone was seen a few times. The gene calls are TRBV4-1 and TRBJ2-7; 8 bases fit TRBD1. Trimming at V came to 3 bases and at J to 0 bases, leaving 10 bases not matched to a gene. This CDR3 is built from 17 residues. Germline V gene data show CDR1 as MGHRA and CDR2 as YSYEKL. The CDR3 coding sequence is TGCGCCAGCAGCCACACGACCTCACAGGGGGGCTCCTACGAGCAGTACTTC. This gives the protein CASSHTTSQGGSYEQYF.

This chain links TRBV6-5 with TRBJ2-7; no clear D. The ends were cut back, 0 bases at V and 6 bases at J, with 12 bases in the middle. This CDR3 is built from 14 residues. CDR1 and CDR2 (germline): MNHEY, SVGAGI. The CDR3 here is CASSYSRRGAEQYF. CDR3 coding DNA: TGTGCCAGCAGTTACTCACGCCGCGGTGCCGAGCAGTACTTC.

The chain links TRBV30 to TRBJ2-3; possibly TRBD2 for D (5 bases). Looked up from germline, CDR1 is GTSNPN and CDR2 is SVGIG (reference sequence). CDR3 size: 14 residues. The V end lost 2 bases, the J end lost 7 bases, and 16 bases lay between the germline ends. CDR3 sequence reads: CAWSLSDYTNTQYF. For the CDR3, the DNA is TGTGCCTGGAGTCTTTCCGACTATACAAATACGCAGTATTTT.

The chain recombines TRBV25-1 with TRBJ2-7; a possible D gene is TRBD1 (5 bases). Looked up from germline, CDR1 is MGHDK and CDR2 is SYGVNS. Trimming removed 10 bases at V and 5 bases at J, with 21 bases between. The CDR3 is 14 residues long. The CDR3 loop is CATLVGQDMHEQYF. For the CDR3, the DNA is TGTGCCACCCTCGTGGGGCAGGATATGCACGAGCAGTACTTC.

CDR3 sequence (DNA): TGTGCCAGCTCACCCCCGGGTCCCTACGAGCAGTACTTC. Its protein product is CASSPPGPYEQYF. The chain links TRBV18 to TRBJ2-7; D remains unclear. Trimming removed 3 bases at V and 2 bases at J, with 8 bases between. Germline V gives CDR1 KGHSH, CDR2 LQKENI. The length of the CDR3 is 13 residues.

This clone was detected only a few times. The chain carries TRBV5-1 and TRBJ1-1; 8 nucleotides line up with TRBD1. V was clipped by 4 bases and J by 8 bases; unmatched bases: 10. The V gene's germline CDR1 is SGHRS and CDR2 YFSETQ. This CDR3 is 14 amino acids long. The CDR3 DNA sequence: TGCGCCAGCAGCATGGGACAGGACCGTGGAGAAGCTTTCTTT. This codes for CASSMGQDRGEAFF.

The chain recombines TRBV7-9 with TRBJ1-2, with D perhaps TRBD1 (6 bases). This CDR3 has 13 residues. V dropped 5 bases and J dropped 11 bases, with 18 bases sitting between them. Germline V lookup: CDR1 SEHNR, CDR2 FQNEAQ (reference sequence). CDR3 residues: CASSPDHRVGYTF. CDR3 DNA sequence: TGTGCCAGCAGCCCAGACCACAGGGTGGGGTACACCTTC.

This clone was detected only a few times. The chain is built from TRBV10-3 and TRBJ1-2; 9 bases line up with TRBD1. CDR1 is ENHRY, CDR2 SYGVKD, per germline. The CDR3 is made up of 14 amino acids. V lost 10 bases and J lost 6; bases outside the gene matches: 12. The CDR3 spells CATSRGQGNNGYTF. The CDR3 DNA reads TGTGCCACTAGTCGAGGACAGGGGAATAATGGCTACACCTTC.

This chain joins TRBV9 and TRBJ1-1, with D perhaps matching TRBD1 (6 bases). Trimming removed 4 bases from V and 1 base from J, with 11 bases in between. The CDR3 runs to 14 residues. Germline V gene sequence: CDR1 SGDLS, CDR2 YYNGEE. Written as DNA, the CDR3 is TGTGCCAGCAGCCCCGAAGGGGGGAACACTGAAGCTTTCTTT. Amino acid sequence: CASSPEGGNTEAFF.

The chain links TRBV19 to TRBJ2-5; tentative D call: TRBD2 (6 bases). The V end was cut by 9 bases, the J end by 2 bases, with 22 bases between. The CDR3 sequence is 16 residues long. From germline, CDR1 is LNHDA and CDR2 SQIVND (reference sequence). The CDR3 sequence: CASVPRHGRKQETQYF. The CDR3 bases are TGTGCCAGCGTACCCCGCCATGGGAGGAAGCAAGAGACCCAGTACTTC.